Sequencing of this T cell receptor beta chain was carried out in a study of OX40 agonist ivuxolimab in advanced cancers. Study-level points and caveats: At 0.1 to 3.0 mg/kg and by week 6, CD4+ and CD8+ T cells in the blood had expanded clonally. Nonresponders, in some cases, also had low normalized T-cell clonal expansion.

The protocol was immunoSEQ multiplex PCR, while the TCRdb copy is restricted to in-frame clones and leaves out a portion. This table has 70,000 or so clones, about nine tenths appearing once. The CDR3 is 12 residues long. V lost 4 bases and J 4 bases, leaving 8 bases between the germline ends. Germline CDR1 SQVTM, CDR2 ANQGSEA. The count of this clone is one. Its target is not known. Material: CD4+ or CD8+ T cells sorted from blood, obtained in a trial of the OX40 agonist ivuxolimab. V gene TRBV29-1 combines with J gene TRBJ1-5; D gene uncertain. The sequence came from an adult with an advanced solid tumor such as melanoma, head and neck, liver or kidney cancer. The CDR3 protein is CSVGGINQPQHF. The CDR3, as DNA: TGCAGCGTTGGAGGGATTAATCAGCCCCAGCATTTT.